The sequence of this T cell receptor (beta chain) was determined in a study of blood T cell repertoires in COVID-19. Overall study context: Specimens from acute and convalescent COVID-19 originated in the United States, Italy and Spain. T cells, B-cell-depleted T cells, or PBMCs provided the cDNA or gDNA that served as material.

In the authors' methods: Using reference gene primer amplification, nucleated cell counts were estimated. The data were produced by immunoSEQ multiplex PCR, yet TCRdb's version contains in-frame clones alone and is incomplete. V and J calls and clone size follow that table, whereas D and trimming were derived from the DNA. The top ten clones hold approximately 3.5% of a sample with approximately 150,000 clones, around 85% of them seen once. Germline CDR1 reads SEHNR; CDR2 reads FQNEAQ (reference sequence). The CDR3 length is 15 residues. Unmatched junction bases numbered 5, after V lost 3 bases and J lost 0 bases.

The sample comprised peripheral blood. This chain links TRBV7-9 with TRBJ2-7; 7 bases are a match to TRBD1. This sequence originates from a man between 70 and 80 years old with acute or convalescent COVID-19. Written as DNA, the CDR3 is TGTGCCAGCAGCTTTAGCACAGGGGCCTCCTACGAGCAGTACTTC. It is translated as CASSFSTGASYEQYF.